This entry lists 18 T cell receptor beta chains sequenced from one sample in a study of cytomegalovirus exposure and HLA in healthy donors. PCR primers comprised 60 Vbeta and 13 Jbeta primers. Produced via immunoSEQ multiplex PCR; TCRdb's table is partial and in-frame only. Of 200,000 to 250,000 clones detected, around four fifths appear once; the ten largest clones hold approximately 3.9%. The sequencing sample was made of PBMCs. These TCRs come from a male donor in good health and CMV-seronegative.

V is TRBV27 and J is TRBJ2-4; D is undetermined. This CDR3 has 17 amino acids. In germline, CDR1 is MNHEY, CDR2 SMNVEV (reference sequence). V gave up 8 bases and J gave up 1 base, with 21 bases separating them. The CDR3 region is CASAVERGSWAKNIQYF. The CDR3 DNA sequence: TGTGCCAGCGCCGTAGAACGAGGTTCCTGGGCCAAAAACATTCAGTACTTC.

The V and J genes are TRBV5-1 and TRBJ2-6; D ambiguous. The V gene's germline CDR1 is SGHRS and CDR2 YFSETQ. CDR3 length: 15 residues. Trimming removed 4 bases from V and 0 bases from J, with 8 bases in between. For the CDR3, the DNA is TGCGCCAGCAGCCTTGACAACTCTGGGGCCAACGTCCTGACTTTC. It codes for CASSLDNSGANVLTF.

J is TRBJ2-2 and V is TRBV19, with 8 bases that match TRBD2. The germline gives CDR1 LNHDA, CDR2 SQIVND (reference sequence). V was clipped by 3 bases and J by 4 bases; unmatched bases: 7. This CDR3 is built from 16 residues. The CDR3: CASSIPAGGSTGELFF. The CDR3 DNA follows: TGTGCCAGTAGTATTCCGGCGGGAGGATCCACCGGGGAGCTGTTTTTT.

The genes are TRBV10-2 and TRBJ2-1; possible D gene TRBD1, 6 bases. This CDR3 contains 11 residues. CDR1 WSHSY and CDR2 SAAADI come from the germline V gene. Trimming took 7 bases from V and 7 from J, leaving 8 bases between them. The CDR3 DNA sequence: TGCGCCAGCACCCAGGGGAATGAGCAGTTCTTC. Its protein product is CASTQGNEQFF.

This rearrangement joins TRBV10-2 to TRBJ2-1, with 8 bases fitting TRBD2. The CDR3 covers 14 residues. Trimming at V came to 7 bases and at J to 4 bases, leaving 6 bases not matched to a gene. Germline loops: CDR1 WSHSY, CDR2 SAAADI. The CDR3 DNA reads as TGCGCCAGCACCCGGGGGGGAGCTTACAATGAGCAGTTCTTC. Translated, it gives CASTRGGAYNEQFF.

There are a few counts of this clone. The chain employs TRBV21-1 and TRBJ1-1; the table's TRBD1 call for D was not verified on the DNA. TRBV21-1 is noted as a pseudogene. The CDR3 runs to 14 residues. The CDR3 reads CASSKAGQATEAFF. As DNA, the CDR3 is TGTGCCAGCAGCAAAGCTGGACAGGCCACTGAAGCTTTCTTT.

This clone was detected only a few times. This sequence joins TRBV27 and TRBJ1-4, with no clear D. Germline V CDR1 and CDR2: MNHEY, SMNVEV (reference sequence). Trimming cost V 3 bases and J 7 bases, with 9 bases left between them. The CDR3 runs to 13 residues. As DNA, the CDR3 is TGTGCCAGCAGTTTGTTGTGGCCTGAAAAACTGTTTTTT. Its protein product is CASSLLWPEKLFF. The variable domain in full, completed from reference TRBV27 and TRBJ1-4, reads EAQVTQNPRYLITVTGKKLTVTCSQNMNHEYMSWYRQDPGLGLRQIYYSMNVEVTDKGDVPEGYKVSRKEKRNFPLILESPSPNQTSLYFCASSLLWPEKLFFGSGTQLSVL.

The rearrangement links TRBV18 to TRBJ2-1; perhaps TRBD1 as D (5 bases). Germline CDR1 KGHSH, CDR2 LQKENI. V was cut by 2 bases and J by 3 bases, with 14 bases left in between. This CDR3 region has 16 residues. CDR3: CASSPVPAGHYNEQFF. In DNA, the CDR3 is TGTGCCAGCTCACCAGTTCCGGCAGGGCACTACAATGAGCAGTTCTTC.

The V and J genes are TRBV5-1 and TRBJ2-3; 10 bases match TRBD1. V shed 3 bases and J 1 base; nucleotides not matched to a gene: 14. Germline loops: CDR1 SGHRS, CDR2 YFSETQ. The CDR3 covers 19 residues. The CDR3 region has the DNA TGCGCCAGCAGCTGGCCGGGACAGGGGCCGTCCTCCGGCACAGATACGCAGTATTTT. Amino acid sequence: CASSWPGQGPSSGTDTQYF.

This clone was seen a few times. The gene calls are TRBV5-6 and TRBJ2-7; tentatively, D is TRBD2 (5 bases). Trimming cost V 1 base and J 0 bases, with 5 bases left between them. Looked up from germline, CDR1 is SGHDT and CDR2 is YYEEEE. CDR3 length equals 13 residues. CDR3 nucleotide sequence: TGTGCCAGCAGCTTGACTAGCTCCTACGAGCAGTACTTC. Its protein product is CASSLTSSYEQYF. Full variable domain (outside the CDR3, taken from reference TRBV5-6 and TRBJ2-7): DAGVTQSPTHLIKTRGQQVTLRCSPKSGHDTVSWYQQALGQGPQFIFQYYEEEERQRGNFPDRFSGHQFPNYSSELNVNALLLGDSALYLCASSLTSSYEQYFGPGTRLTVT.

V and J are TRBV19 and TRBJ1-2; D remains ambiguous. Trimming took off 7 bases at V and 8 bases at J, with 11 bases between the two ends. The CDR3 covers 11 residues. Germline CDR1 LNHDA, CDR2 SQIVND (reference sequence). Here the CDR3 DNA reads TGTGCCAGTAAGGGCTCGGGGGGCTACACCTTC. Its translation is CASKGSGGYTF.

This chain joins TRBV19 and TRBJ1-2, with D possibly matching TRBD1 (6 bases). This CDR3 is built from 15 residues. The germline V gene has CDR1 LNHDA and CDR2 SQIVND (reference sequence). V gave up 7 bases and J gave up 3 bases, with 18 bases separating them. The CDR3 bases are TGTGCCAGTAAACCCAGCAACAGGGTTGACTATGGCTACACCTTC. This encodes CASKPSNRVDYGYTF.

This chain connects TRBV6-6 to TRBJ2-7; TRBD1 might be the D (6 bases). Trimming stripped 5 bases from V and 3 bases from J, with 8 bases between. The CDR3 contains 12 residues. CDR1 and CDR2 from the germline V gene are MNHNY and SVGAGI (reference sequence). The CDR3 DNA follows: TGTGCCAGCAGTGAGACAGGCTACGAGCAGTACTTC. The encoded protein is CASSETGYEQYF.

Of note for this clone: One end of the junction fails to match germline, which may point to a read error. This chain connects TRBV5-1 to TRBJ1-1; TRBD1 agrees at 7 bases. Germline CDR1 is SGHRS and CDR2 is YFSETQ. This CDR3 has 14 amino acids. The CDR3 DNA reads as TGCGCCAGCGCGGAGGGGGCAGGGGCCACTAAAGCTTTCTTT. Its protein is CASAEGAGATKAFF.

This rearrangement joins TRBV30 to TRBJ2-3; TRBD2 aligns across 7 bases. This CDR3 region has 13 residues. CDR1 is GTSNPN, CDR2 SVGIG, per germline (reference sequence). The J segment lost 6 bases and the V segment lost 5 bases, leaving 8 bases of the junction unmatched. This CDR3 reads CAWGRRERDTQYF. CDR3 in DNA: TGTGCCTGGGGCCGGCGGGAGAGGGATACGCAGTATTTT.

The chain joins TRBV14 to TRBJ2-1; the match to TRBD2 covers 8 bases. Germline loops: CDR1 SGHDN, CDR2 FVKESK. V was clipped by 4 bases and J by 12 bases; unmatched bases: 11. The CDR3 has 14 residues. CDR3 loop: CASSLGLGGLGQFF. Here the CDR3 DNA reads TGTGCCAGCAGCCTGGGACTAGGGGGATTGGGGCAGTTCTTC.

The gene calls are TRBV7-9 and TRBJ2-1; D not certain. The length of the CDR3 is 14 residues. Germline values: CDR1 SEHNR, CDR2 FQNEAQ (reference sequence). The germline V and J ends were trimmed by 4 bases and 2 bases, with 9 bases remaining between them. This CDR3 reads CASSSYLTYNEQFF. For the CDR3, the DNA is TGTGCCAGCAGCTCCTACTTAACCTACAATGAGCAGTTCTTC.

The gene calls are TRBV10-1 and TRBJ2-1; TRBD2 matches at 14 bases. The CDR3 spans 14 residues. CDR1 WNHNN and CDR2 SYGVQD come from the germline V gene (reference sequence). V was clipped by 9 bases and J by 5 bases; unmatched bases: 3. CDR3 sequence (DNA): TGCGCCAGGACTAGCGGGAGGGCCCACAATGAGCAGTTCTTC. This codes for CARTSGRAHNEQFF.